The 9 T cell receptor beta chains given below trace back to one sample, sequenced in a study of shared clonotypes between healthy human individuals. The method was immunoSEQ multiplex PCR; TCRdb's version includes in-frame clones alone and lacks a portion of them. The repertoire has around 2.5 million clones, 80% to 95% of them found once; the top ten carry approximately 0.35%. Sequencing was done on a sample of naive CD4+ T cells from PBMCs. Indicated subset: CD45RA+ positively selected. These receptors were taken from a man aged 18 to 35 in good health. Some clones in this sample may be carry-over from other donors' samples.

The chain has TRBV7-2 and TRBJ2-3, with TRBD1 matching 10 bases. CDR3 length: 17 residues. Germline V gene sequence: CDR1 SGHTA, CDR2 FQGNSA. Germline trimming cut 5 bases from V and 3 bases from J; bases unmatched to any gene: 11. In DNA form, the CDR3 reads TGTGCCAGCAGCCCGGAGCCGACAGGGGGCGGTACAGATACGCAGTATTTT. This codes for CASSPEPTGGGTDTQYF.

CDR3 sequence reads: CASSMRGEKLFF. DNA of the CDR3: TGTGCCAGTAGTATGAGAGGAGAAAAACTGTTTTTT. The chain joins TRBV19 to TRBJ1-4, with D unresolved. CDR3 length: 12 amino acids. V was pared by 3 bases and J by 8 bases, with 7 bases between. The germline CDR1 and CDR2 sequences are LNHDA and SQIVND (reference sequence).

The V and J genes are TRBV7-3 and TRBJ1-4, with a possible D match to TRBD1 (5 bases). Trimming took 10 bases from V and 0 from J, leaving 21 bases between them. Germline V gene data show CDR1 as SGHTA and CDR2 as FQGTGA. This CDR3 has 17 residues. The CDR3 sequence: CATDPRKRGATNEKLFF. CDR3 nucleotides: TGTGCCACCGACCCTAGGAAAAGGGGTGCAACTAATGAAAAACTGTTTTTT.

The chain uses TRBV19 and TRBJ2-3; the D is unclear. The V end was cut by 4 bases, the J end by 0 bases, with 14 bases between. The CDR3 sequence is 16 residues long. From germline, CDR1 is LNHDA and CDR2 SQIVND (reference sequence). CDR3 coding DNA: TGTGCCAGTAGTAAACCTAGGGCGGCTAGCACAGATACGCAGTATTTT. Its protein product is CASSKPRAASTDTQYF.

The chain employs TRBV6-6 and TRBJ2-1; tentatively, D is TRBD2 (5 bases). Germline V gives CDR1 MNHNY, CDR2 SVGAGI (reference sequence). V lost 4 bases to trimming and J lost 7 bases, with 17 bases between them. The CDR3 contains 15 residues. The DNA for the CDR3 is TGTGCCAGCAGTTCCACGGGAATTTCAGGAAATGAGCAGTTCTTC. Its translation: CASSSTGISGNEQFF.

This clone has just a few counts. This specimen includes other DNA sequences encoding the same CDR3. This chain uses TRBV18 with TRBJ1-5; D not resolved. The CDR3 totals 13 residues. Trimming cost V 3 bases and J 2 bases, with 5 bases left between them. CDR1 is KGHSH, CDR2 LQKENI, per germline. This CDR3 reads CASSPAGNQPQHF. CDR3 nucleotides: TGTGCCAGCTCACCGGCGGGCAATCAGCCCCAGCATTTT.

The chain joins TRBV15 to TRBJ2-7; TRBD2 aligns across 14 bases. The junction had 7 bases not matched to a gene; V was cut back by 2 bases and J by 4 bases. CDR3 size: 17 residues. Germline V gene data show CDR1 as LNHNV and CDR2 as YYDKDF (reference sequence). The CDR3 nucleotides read TGTGCCACCAGCAGATCGTCCGGGACTAGCGGGAGTTACGAGCAGTACTTC. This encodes CATSRSSGTSGSYEQYF.

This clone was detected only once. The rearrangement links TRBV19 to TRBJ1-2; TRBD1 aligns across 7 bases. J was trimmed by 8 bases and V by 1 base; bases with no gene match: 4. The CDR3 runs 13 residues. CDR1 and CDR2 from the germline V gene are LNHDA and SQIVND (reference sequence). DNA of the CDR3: TGTGCCAGTAGTATAGGACAGGGCGGCGGCTACACCTTC. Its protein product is CASSIGQGGGYTF. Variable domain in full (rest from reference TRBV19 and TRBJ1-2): DGGITQSPKYLFRKEGQNVTLSCEQNLNHDAMYWYRQDPGQGLRLIYYSQIVNDFQKGDIAEGYSVSREKKESFPLTVTSAQKNPTAFYLCASSIGQGGGYTFGSGTRLTVV.

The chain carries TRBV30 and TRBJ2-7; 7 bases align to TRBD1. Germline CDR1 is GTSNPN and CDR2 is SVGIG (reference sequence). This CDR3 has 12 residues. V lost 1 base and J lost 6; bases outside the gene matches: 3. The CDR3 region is CAWSGTGSEQYF. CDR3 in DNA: TGTGCCTGGAGTGGGACAGGTAGCGAGCAGTACTTC.